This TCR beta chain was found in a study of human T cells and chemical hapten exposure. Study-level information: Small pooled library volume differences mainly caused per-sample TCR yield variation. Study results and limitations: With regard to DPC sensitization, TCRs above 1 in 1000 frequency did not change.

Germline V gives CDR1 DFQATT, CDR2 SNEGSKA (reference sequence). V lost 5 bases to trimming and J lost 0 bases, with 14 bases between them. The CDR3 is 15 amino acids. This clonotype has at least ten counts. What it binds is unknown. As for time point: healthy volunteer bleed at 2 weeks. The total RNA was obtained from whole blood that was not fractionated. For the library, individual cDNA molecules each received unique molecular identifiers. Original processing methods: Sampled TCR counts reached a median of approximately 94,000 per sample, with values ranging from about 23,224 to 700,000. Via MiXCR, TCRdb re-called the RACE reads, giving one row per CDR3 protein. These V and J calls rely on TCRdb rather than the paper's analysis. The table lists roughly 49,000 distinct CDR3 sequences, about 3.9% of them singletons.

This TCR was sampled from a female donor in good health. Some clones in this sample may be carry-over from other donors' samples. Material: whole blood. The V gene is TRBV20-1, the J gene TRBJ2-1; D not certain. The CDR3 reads CSAPTMTLSYNEQFF. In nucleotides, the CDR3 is TGCAGTGCTCCGACGATGACACTCTCCTACAATGAGCAGTTCTTC.